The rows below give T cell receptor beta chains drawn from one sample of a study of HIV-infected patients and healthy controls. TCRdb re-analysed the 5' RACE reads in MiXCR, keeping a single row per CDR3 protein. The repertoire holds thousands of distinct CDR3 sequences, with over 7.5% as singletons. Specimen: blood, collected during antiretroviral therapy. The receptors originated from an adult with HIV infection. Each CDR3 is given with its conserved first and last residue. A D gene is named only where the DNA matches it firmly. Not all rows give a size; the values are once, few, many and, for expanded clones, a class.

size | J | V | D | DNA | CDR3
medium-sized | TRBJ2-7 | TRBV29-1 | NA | TGCAGCGTTCCCGGGACGTTTTGGGGCGAGCAGTACTTC | CSVPGTFWGEQYF
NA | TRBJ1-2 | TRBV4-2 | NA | TGTGCCAGCAGCCAAGAAGACCGGGGTCATTCTCGTGGCTACACCTTC | CASSQEDRGHSRGYTF
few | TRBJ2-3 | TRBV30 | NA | TGTGCCTGGAGAAGGCGGGTGTCCGTAGATACGCAGTATTTT | CAWRRRVSVDTQYF
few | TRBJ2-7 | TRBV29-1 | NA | TGCAGCGTTGAAACCGGGGACCCCTACGAGCAGTACTTC | CSVETGDPYEQYF
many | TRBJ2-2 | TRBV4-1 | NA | TGCGCCAGCAGCCTTGAGCCCGGCAGGACCGGGGAGCTGTTTTTT | CASSLEPGRTGELFF
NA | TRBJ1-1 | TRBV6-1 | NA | TGTGCCAGCAGTGAAAAGAGGACTCACACTGAAGCTTTCTTT | CASSEKRTHTEAFF
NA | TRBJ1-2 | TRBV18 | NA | TGTGCCAGCTCACCACGGGATAACTATGGCTACACCTTC | CASSPRDNYGYTF
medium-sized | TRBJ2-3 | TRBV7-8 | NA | TGTGCCAGCAGCTTAAGAGGGACTGGATCCACAGATACGCAGTATTTT | CASSLRGTGSTDTQYF
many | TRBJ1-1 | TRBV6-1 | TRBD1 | TGTGCCAGCAGTGAAGCCTGGGACAGGGGGAACACTGAAGCTTTCTTT | CASSEAWDRGNTEAFF
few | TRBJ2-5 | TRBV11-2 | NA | TGTGCCAGCAGCTTTTGGGGGGGGGCCGGAGAGACCCAGTACTTC | CASSFWGGAGETQYF
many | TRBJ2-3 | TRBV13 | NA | TGTGCCAGCAGCTTAGTGTCCAGCGACCAAGATACGCAGTATTTT | CASSLVSSDQDTQYF
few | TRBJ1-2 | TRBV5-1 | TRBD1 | TGCGCCAGCAGCTGGGACAGGGGCGTCCTGGGCTACACCTTC | CASSWDRGVLGYTF
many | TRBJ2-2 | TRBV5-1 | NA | TGCGCCAGCACCCGCGGGACCGGGGAGCTGTTTTTT | CASTRGTGELFF
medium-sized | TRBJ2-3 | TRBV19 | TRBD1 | TGTGCCAGTAACCCCCGTGGGGGGGGACAGGGGTCGGTCCGAGATACGCAGTATTTT | CASNPRGGGQGSVRDTQYF
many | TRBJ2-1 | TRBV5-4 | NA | TGTGCCAGCACAGGGTACGGGGTCTCCTACAATGAGCAGTTCTTC | CASTGYGVSYNEQFF
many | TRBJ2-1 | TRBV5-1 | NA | TGCGCCAGCAGCCCAGGACTCCTCTCAACGGGGATGCATGAGCAGTTCTTC | CASSPGLLSTGMHEQFF
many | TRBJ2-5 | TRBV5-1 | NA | TGCGCCAGCAGCCCGGAGGCACCTAAGCAAGAGACCCAGTACTTC | CASSPEAPKQETQYF
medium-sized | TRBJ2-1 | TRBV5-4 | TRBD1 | TGTGCCAGCAGCGTTAAAGGGACAGGGGAAAAGCAGTTCTTC | CASSVKGTGEKQFF
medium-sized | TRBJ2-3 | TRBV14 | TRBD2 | TGTGCCAGCAGCCAAGCGAACCTAGCGGGCACAGATACGCAGTATTTT | CASSQANLAGTDTQYF
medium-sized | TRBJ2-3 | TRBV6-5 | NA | TGTGCCAGCAGTTCTCGACTAGTTAGCACAGATACGCAGTATTTT | CASSSRLVSTDTQYF
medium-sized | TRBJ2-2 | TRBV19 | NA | TGTGCCAGTAGTATAGTCCCCACCCAGAACACCGGGGAGCTGTTTTTT | CASSIVPTQNTGELFF
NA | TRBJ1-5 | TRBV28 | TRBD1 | TGTGCCAGCAGTCAAGACAGGGTGGTTCAGCCCCAGCATTTT | CASSQDRVVQPQHF
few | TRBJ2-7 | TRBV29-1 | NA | TGCAGCGTTGAAGGTCCGGGGAAAGAGTACGAGCAGTACTTC | CSVEGPGKEYEQYF
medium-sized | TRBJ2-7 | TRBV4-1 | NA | TGCGCCAGCAGTTTGGGACCCTTTGATCGTGAGCAGTACTTC | CASSLGPFDREQYF
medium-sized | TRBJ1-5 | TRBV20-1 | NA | TGCAGTGCTAGAGATGTTATGCGGAGGGACTACAACTCCGAGGGCAATCAGCCCCAGCATTTT | CSARDVMRRDYNSEGNQPQHF
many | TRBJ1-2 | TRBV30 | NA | TGTGCCTGGGCCCTCGAGGTTGGCTACACCTTC | CAWALEVGYTF
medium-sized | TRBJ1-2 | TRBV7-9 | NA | TGTGCCAGCAGCCTACCAGGACGGACAAGCTATGGCTACACCTTC | CASSLPGRTSYGYTF
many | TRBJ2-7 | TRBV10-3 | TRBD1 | TGTGCCATCGGACGGACAGGAGGCGGAGAGCAGTACTTC | CAIGRTGGGEQYF
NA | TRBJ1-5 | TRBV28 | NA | TGTGCCAGCAAATGGGCAGGGAGAAGCAATCAGCCCCAGCATTTT | CASKWAGRSNQPQHF
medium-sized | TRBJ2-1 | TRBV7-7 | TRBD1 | TGTGCTAGCAGCTTATCGGCAGGGGGAAATCAGTTCTTC | CASSLSAGGNQFF
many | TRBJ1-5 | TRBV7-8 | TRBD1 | TGTGCCAGCAGCTCGGGACAGAGGGGCAATCAGCCCCAGCATTTT | CASSSGQRGNQPQHF
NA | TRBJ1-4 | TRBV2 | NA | TGTGCCAGCACCCTGCGAGCAACTAATGAAAAACTGTTTTTT | CASTLRATNEKLFF
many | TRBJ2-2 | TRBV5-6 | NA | TGTGCCAGCAGCTTGTCTGACACCGGGGAGCTGTTTTTT | CASSLSDTGELFF
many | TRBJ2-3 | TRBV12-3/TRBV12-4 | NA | TGTGCCAGCAGTTTAGCGGGGGGCCCTTCCACAGATACGCAGTATTTT | CASSLAGGPSTDTQYF
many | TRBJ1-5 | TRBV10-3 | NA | TGTGCCATCAGAGACAGGAGCAATCAGCCCCAGCATTTT | CAIRDRSNQPQHF
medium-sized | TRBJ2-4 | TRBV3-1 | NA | TGTGCCAGCAGCCCAGGGAAAGCCAAAAACATTCAGTACTTC | CASSPGKAKNIQYF
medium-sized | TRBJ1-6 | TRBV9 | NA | TGTGCCAGCAGCGTAGAGGCGGAGAGCTCCTATAATTCACCCCTCCACTTT | CASSVEAESSYNSPLHF
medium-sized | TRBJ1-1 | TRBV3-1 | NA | TGTGCCAGCAGCCAAGAGTCTGGAAGGAAAGCTTTCTTT | CASSQESGRKAFF
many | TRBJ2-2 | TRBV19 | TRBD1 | TGTGCCAGTGCCGGGACAGGGAGGACCGGGGAGCTGTTTTTT | CASAGTGRTGELFF
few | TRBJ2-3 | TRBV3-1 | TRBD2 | TGTGCCAGCAGCCTACTAGCGGGAGGGGCAGATACGCAGTATTTT | CASSLLAGGADTQYF
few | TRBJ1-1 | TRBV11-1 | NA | TGTGCCAGCTCCGCCACGGGAGCCGTTGAAGCTTTCTTT | CASSATGAVEAFF
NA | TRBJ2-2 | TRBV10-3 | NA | TGTGCCATCAGTGGACCGTCGAACACCGGGGAGCTGTTTTTT | CAISGPSNTGELFF
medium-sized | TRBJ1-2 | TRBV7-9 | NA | TGTGCCAGCAGCCATCCCCTATATTATGGCTACACCTTC | CASSHPLYYGYTF
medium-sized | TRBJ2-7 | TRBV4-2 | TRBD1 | TGTGCCAGCAGCCAAGACCGGGACAGTGGATACGAGCAGTACTTC | CASSQDRDSGYEQYF
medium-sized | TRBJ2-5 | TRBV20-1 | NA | TGCAGTGCTGGAACTGGGGAGACCCAGTACTTC | CSAGTGETQYF
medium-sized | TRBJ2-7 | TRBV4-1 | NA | TGCGCCAGCAGCCAACCGGGTATCTACGAGCAGTACTTC | CASSQPGIYEQYF
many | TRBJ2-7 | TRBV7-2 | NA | TGTGCCAGCAGCTTATCTGGACAGAGCCTTTACGAGCAGTACTTC | CASSLSGQSLYEQYF